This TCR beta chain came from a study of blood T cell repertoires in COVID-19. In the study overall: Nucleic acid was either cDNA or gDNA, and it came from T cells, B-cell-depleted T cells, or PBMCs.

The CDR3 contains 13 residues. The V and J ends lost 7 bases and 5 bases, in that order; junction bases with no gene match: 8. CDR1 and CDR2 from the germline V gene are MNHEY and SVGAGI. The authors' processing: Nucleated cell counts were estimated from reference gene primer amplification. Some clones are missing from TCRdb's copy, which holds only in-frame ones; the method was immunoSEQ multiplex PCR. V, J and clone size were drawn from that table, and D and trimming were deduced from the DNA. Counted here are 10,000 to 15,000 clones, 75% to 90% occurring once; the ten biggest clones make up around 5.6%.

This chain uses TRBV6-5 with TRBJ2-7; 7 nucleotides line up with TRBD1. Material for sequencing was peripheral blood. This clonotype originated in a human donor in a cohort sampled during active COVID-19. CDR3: CASTRQGSNEQYF. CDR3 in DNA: TGTGCCAGCACTCGACAGGGTTCCAACGAGCAGTACTTC.